This T cell receptor beta chain was observed in a study of blood T cell repertoires in COVID-19. Sequencing was performed with immunoSEQ multiplex PCR; in TCRdb, only in-frame clones are kept and a portion is missing. The table has fewer than 450,000 clones, 90% seen once. The cohort comprised adults aged about 18 to 100 years residing in approximately 25 US areas. Recovery meant two consecutive negative NP/OP PCR tests, professional clearance, or resolved symptoms. The CDR3 is 13 residues long. The V gene's germline CDR1 is SGHRS and CDR2 YFSETQ. V dropped 4 bases and J dropped 6; count of bases not matched to a gene: 7.

The sequence was collected from a young man who had recovered from COVID-19. The chain uses TRBV5-1 and TRBJ2-7; 7 nucleotides agree with TRBD1. Sample: PBMCs or T cells enriched from blood (not recorded which). CDR3 in DNA: TGCGCCAGCAGCCAGACAGGGTACGGCGAGCAGTACTTC. Translated, it gives CASSQTGYGEQYF.